This T cell receptor beta chain is from a study of shared clonotypes between healthy human individuals. Looking at the study overall: Two women and a few men aged 18 to 49 served as donors.

This CDR3 is 13 amino acids long. The germline CDR1 and CDR2 sequences are SGDLS and YYNGEE. Trimming at V came to 10 bases and at J to 3 bases, leaving 7 bases not matched to a gene. It was CD45RO-negative cells, positively selected for CCR7, that made up naive CD8 cells, with terminally differentiated effector memory CD45RA+ cells excluded. Healthy adults negative for HIV, lacking recent acute infections or vaccinations, served as donors. Within Nashville, Tennessee resided all donors, each a Caucasian adult. Authors' data handling: ImmunoSEQ yielded junction-only sequences lacking quality scores, so filtering differed. Using immunoSEQ multiplex PCR, the repertoire was profiled, and TCRdb retains in-frame clones only, with some absent. V and J calls and clone size are copied from that table; D and trimming were computed from the DNA. The sample yields hundreds of thousands of clones, approximately 96% seen once.

What was sequenced was naive CD8+ T cells sorted from blood. This clonotype was sampled from a man aged 30 to 45 in good health. The chain combines TRBV9 with TRBJ1-5; 7 bases match TRBD1. In DNA form, the CDR3 reads TGTGCCTCAGGGGGGGGCATCAATCAGCCCCAGCATTTT. It yields the protein CASGGGINQPQHF.